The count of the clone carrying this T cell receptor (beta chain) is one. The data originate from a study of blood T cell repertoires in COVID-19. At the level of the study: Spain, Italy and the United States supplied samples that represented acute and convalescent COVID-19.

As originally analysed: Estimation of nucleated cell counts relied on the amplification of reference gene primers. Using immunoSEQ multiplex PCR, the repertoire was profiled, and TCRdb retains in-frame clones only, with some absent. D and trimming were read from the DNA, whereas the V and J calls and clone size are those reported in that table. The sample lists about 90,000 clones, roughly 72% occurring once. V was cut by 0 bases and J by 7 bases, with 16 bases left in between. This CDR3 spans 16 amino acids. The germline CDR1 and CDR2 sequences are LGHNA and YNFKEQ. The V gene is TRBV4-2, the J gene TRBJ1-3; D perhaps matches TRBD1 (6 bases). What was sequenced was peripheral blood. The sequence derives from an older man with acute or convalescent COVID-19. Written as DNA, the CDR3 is TGTGCCAGCAGCCAAGACCCCCCAGGGGAGGGCAACACCATATATTTT. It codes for CASSQDPPGEGNTIYF.